This entry is about one T cell receptor beta chain. The record originates from a study of cytomegalovirus exposure and HLA in healthy donors. Data came from immunoSEQ multiplex PCR; TCRdb stores just in-frame clones and leaves some out. The sample holds some 130,000 clones; 75% to 90% are singletons and the top ten take roughly 1.2%. The CDR3 is 15 residues long. Per germline, CDR1 SNHLY and CDR2 FYNNEI. V was trimmed by 4 bases and J by 2 bases, leaving 15 bases between them. The V gene is TRBV2, the J gene TRBJ2-7; TRBD2 might be the D (6 bases). The sample comprised PBMCs. This clonotype was obtained from a woman aged 18-29 years in good health and CMV-seronegative. CDR3 region: CASSVLVGEAYEQYF. In DNA, the CDR3 is TGTGCCAGCAGTGTCCTGGTGGGGGAGGCCTACGAGCAGTACTTC.